These T cell receptor beta chains were read from a single sample in a study of blood T cell repertoires in COVID-19. Generated by immunoSEQ multiplex PCR, the TCRdb table keeps only in-frame clones and is missing some. The sample yields over 250,000 clones, 80% to 90% seen once. Sequenced: peripheral blood. The receptor set was obtained from a woman aged 45 to 65 with acute or convalescent COVID-19. Each CDR3 is given with its conserved first and last residue. Each record gives: clone size, J gene, D gene, V gene, CDR3 DNA, CDR3 protein. A D gene is named only where the DNA matches it firmly. Clone size, where shown, is once, few, many, or a class for clones that have expanded.

. TRBJ2-1 . TRBV5-1 TGCGCCAGCAGCTTGGAAGGAGGTGAGCAGTTCTTC CASSLEGGEQFF
. TRBJ2-1 . TRBV12-5 TGTGCTAGTGGTTTTGGGGGGACTGCTGAGCAGTTCTTC CASGFGGTAEQFF
. TRBJ2-6 . TRBV5-4 TGTGCCAGCACCTCCGGGTCGACCTCTGGGGCCAACGTCCTGACTTTC CASTSGSTSGANVLTF
. TRBJ1-6 TRBD1 TRBV18 TGTGCCAGCTCAACACAGGGGAATTCACCCCTCCACTTT CASSTQGNSPLHF
. TRBJ2-7 . TRBV11-2 TGTGCCAGCAGCCTCCAGACGGGATCTCCTAAGTGGGAGCAGTACTTC CASSLQTGSPKWEQYF
. TRBJ1-1 . TRBV15 TGTGCCACCAGCAGAGATATGCAGGGACAAAAGACTAACACTGAAGCTTTCTTT CATSRDMQGQKTNTEAFF
. TRBJ2-3 . TRBV5-5 TGTGCCAGCAGCTCTCCACAGTATACGCAGTATTTT CASSSPQYTQYF
. TRBJ1-1 TRBD1 TRBV28 TGTGCCAGCAGTTCGTACAGGGGGGAAGCTTTCTTT CASSSYRGEAFF
. TRBJ2-7 TRBD2 TRBV27 TGTGCCAGCAGCAGCGGGAGGTTTACGGAGCAGTACTTC CASSSGRFTEQYF
. TRBJ2-1 TRBD2 TRBV9 TGTGCCAGCAGCCCCCCCGGGACTAGCCCTTACAATGAGCAGTTCTTC CASSPPGTSPYNEQFF
. TRBJ2-2 . TRBV19 TGTGCCAGTAGTATTCCAGGGAACACCGGGGAGCTGTTTTTT CASSIPGNTGELFF
. TRBJ1-5 . TRBV9 TGTGCCAGCAGCCGTGACGGGAATAGCAATCAGCCCCAGCATTTT CASSRDGNSNQPQHF
. TRBJ1-4 . TRBV5-1 TGCGCCAGCAGCCAAGACGGGGTGATAGTCGAAAAACTGTTTTTT CASSQDGVIVEKLFF
. TRBJ2-2 TRBD1 TRBV6-1 TGTGCCAGCAGTGATTTTTGGACAGGGAACACCGGGGAGCTGTTTTTT CASSDFWTGNTGELFF
few TRBJ1-2 TRBD1 TRBV19 TGTGCCAGTAGTATACGGACAGGGGTTGGCTACACCTTC CASSIRTGVGYTF
once TRBJ2-5 TRBD1 TRBV20-1 TGCAGTGCTAGTGGCAGGGGGCAGGAGACCCAGTACTTC CSASGRGQETQYF
. TRBJ1-2 TRBD1 TRBV11-2 TGTGCCAGCAGCCGAGACAGGGGGCCGGCGAGGACCTTC CASSRDRGPARTF
. TRBJ1-4 TRBD1 TRBV7-2 TGTGCCAGCAGCTTAAGGGACAGGGCTAATGAAAAACTGTTTTTT CASSLRDRANEKLFF
. TRBJ2-2 . TRBV4-2 TGTGCCAGCAGCCAAGAAGTCGGGAGCGCGGCCGGGGAGCTGTTTTTT CASSQEVGSAAGELFF
. TRBJ2-7 . TRBV11-3 TGTGCCAGCAGCTTTGGAGGGGGCAGTTACGAGCAGTACTTC CASSFGGGSYEQYF
. TRBJ1-1 . TRBV7-9 TGTGCCAGCAGCGCGGGAGGGAGGACTGAAGCTTTCTTT CASSAGGRTEAFF
. TRBJ2-3 TRBD1 TRBV6-5 TGTGCCAGCAGTCCCAGAGGTAGGGGGCTGAATACGCAGTATTTT CASSPRGRGLNTQYF
. TRBJ1-1 TRBD1 TRBV6-1 TGTGCCAGCAGTGAGGCAGGGGGCGACACTGAAGCTTTCTTT CASSEAGGDTEAFF
once TRBJ2-1 . TRBV3-1/TRBV3-2 TGTGCCAGCAGCCAAGATACGAGCAAAAATGAGCAGTTCTTC CASSQDTSKNEQFF